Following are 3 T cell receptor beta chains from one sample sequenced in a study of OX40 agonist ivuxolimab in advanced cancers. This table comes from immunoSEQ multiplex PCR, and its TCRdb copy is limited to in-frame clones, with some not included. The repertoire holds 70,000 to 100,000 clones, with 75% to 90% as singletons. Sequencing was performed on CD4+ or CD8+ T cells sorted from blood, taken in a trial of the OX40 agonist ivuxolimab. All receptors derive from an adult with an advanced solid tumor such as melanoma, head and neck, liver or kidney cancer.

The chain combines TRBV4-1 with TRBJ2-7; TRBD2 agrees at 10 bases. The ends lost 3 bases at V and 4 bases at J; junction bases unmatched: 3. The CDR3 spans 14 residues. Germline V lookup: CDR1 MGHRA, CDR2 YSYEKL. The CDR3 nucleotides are TGCGCCAGCAGCCAGGCTAGCGGGAGTTACGAGCAGTACTTC. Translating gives CASSQASGSYEQYF.

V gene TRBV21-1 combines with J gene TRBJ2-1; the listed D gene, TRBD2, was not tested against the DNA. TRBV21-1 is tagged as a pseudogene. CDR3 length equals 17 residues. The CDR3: CASSKGEDQRGNNEQFF. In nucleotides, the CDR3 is TGTGCCAGCAGCAAAGGGGAGGATCAGCGGGGTAACAATGAGCAGTTCTTC.

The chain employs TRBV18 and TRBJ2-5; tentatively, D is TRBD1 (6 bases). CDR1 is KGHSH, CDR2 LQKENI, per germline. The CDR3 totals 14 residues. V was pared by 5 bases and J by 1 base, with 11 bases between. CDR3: CASSARDTQETQYF. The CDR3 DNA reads TGTGCCAGCTCAGCCCGGGACACCCAAGAGACCCAGTACTTC.